This T cell receptor beta chain was captured in a study of beta chain features in type 1 diabetes (dated by TCRdb to about 2018). For the wider study: Patients and healthy donors did not differ in mean age, gender distribution, total cell number or subset yield. A total of roughly 98,000,000 sorted cells were examined across all samples, and a strong correlation was observed between cell number per subset and RNA yield. In the study, recently diagnosed type 1 diabetes patients and matched healthy donors were compared on the TCRB repertoires of their sorted circulating CD4+ T cell subsets. Regulatory and stem cell-like memory subsets were isolated from only 8 patients and 8 healthy donors, whereas naive and central memory subsets came from all 30 or so donors. Study-level results and caveats: Naive, central memory and regulatory TCRB repertoires appeared more similar among patients than among healthy donors. Patients with type 1 diabetes made fewer insertions and deleted more nucleotides at VDJ recombination sites, implying thymic rearrangement abnormalities. Shorter templates might be favored by PCR, yet because patient and control samples were amplified and corrected together, any such skew would affect both groups equally. Because the HLA sub-analyses included only small numbers of individuals, any influence of HLA type on TCRB rearrangement was left unresolved. In all four CD4+ subsets, TCRB CDR3 length was moderately but significantly shorter in type 1 diabetes patients. Sequencing cDNA rather than genomic DNA could over-represent highly expressing activated cells, although activation and CD3 levels did not differ between groups.

Each donor gave one peripheral blood draw, averaging approximately 0.11 L, which was collected into heparinised tubes. A BD FACSAria II was used to sort naive, central memory, regulatory and stem cell-like memory CD4+ T cells with a panel that included CD45RO, CCR7, CD25, CD127, CD95 and CD27. All sorted populations exceeded 95% purity. PBMCs were separated immediately by Lymphoprep density gradient centrifugation and were stained directly, without being cultured. To minimize batch effects, samples were stained and sorted in pairs, one healthy donor with one patient per experiment. In the case of this clone: Its specific antigen is unknown. One base away there is no much larger clone; base qualities are not given.

The germline V gene (reference sequence) supplies CDR1 MNHEY and CDR2 SMNVEV. From the cysteine through the phenylalanine, the CDR3 covers 13 amino acids. Just the 39-base CDR3 DNA is kept, in frame starting at base 1. Relative to germline, V is 4 bases shorter and J is 7 bases shorter, with 13 bases between their ends. The entire isolated RNA was reverse transcribed using the High Capacity cDNA Reverse Transcription Kit, and thus expressed TCRB transcripts were sequenced. Deep immunoSEQ sequencing was performed on naive, central memory and regulatory T cell samples, with an average of roughly 4 million total reads per sample. After sorted cells were lysed in RLT buffer, RNA was extracted with DNase-treated RNeasy Micro or Mini kits, with the choice depending on cell number. Each cell subset was processed separately to prevent cross-contamination, with patient and healthy donor samples processed together. Using the immunoSEQ multiplex PCR, TCRB sequences were amplified from cDNA into 87-bp fragments spanning the CDR3 region. Amplicons were sequenced on the Illumina HiSeq platform. In the authors' own workflow: Synthetic template baselines were used to correct PCR bias computationally, reads within Hamming distance 2 were collapsed, and singletons that could not be merged were discarded. Reads were aligned against IMGT so that V, D and J genes, CDR3 length and insertions or deletions at six rearrangement sites could be assigned. Within each subset, clonotype counts were normalized to the number of sorted cells before true diversity and Gini coefficients were calculated with the tcR R package. Repertoire sharing was quantified using the overlap coefficient calculated on TCRB nucleotide sequences. As a proxy for the pre-selection repertoire, out-of-frame TCRB sequences from naive cells were analyzed. TCRdb took this table from immuneACCESS and kept in-frame rearrangements with V and J called. Such tables lack part of the clones; where checked against another copy, unresolved V genes explain under half of the gap, and the rest is unexplained. That table furnishes V, J and clone size, whereas the DNA furnished D and trimming. The sample profile shows fewer than 350,000 clones; 15% of them were found once. Jointly, the top ten make up around 0.015% of the sample.

The sample consisted of naive CD4+ T cells from blood. The cell subset or site label on this specimen signifies: true naive CD4+ T cells. The receptor chain draws on TRBV27 and TRBJ2-5, and possibly TRBD2, on 5 matching bases. The sequence was collected from a man in his late teens or twenties with type 1 diabetes. The DNA sequence is as follows: TGTGCCAGCAGTTCCGGACTGCCCTGGACCCAGTACTTC. It specifies CASSSGLPWTQYF.